This record looks at one TCR beta chain sequence and its context. Its specificity is not known. PCR employed 60 Vbeta and 13 Jbeta primers. Some clones are missing from TCRdb's copy, which holds only in-frame ones; the method was immunoSEQ multiplex PCR. The sample shows tens of thousands of clones, around 80% of them seen only once. This entry belongs to a study of cytomegalovirus exposure and HLA in healthy donors. Findings and caveats of the study: It was confirmed in vitro that three of the CMV-associated chains were specific for CMV antigens. According to reports, the classifier identified cytomegalovirus status with high specificity and sensitivity.

The CDR3 covers 14 residues. Germline assignment: CDR1 MNHEY and CDR2 SMNVEV (reference sequence). The V gene end was trimmed by 4 bases and the J gene end by 2 bases; junction bases not matched to a gene: 5. The sample consisted of PBMCs. The V and J genes are TRBV27 and TRBJ2-7; 7 bases line up with TRBD2. The receptor was derived from a man between 25 and 39 years old in good health and CMV-seronegative. The CDR3 region is CASSWAGEAYEQYF. CDR3 in DNA: TGTGCCAGCAGTTGGGCGGGAGAAGCCTACGAGCAGTACTTC.